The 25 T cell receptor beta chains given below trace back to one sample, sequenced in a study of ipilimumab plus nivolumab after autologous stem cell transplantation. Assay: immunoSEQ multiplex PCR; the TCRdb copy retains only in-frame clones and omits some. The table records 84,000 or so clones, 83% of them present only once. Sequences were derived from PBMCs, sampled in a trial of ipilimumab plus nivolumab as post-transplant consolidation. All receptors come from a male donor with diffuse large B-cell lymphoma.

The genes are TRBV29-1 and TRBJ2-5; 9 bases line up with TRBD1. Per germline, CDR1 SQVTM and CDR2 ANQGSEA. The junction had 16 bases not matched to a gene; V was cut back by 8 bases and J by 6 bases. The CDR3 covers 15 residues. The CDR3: CSSDRGTGIGKTQYF. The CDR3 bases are TGCAGCTCCGACCGGGGGACAGGGATTGGAAAGACCCAGTACTTC.

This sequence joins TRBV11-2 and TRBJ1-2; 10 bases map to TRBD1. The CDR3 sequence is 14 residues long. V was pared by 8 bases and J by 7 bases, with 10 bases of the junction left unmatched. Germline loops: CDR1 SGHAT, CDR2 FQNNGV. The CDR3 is CASRGGTGAVGYTF. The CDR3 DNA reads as TGTGCCAGCCGCGGGGGGACAGGGGCGGTTGGCTACACCTTC.

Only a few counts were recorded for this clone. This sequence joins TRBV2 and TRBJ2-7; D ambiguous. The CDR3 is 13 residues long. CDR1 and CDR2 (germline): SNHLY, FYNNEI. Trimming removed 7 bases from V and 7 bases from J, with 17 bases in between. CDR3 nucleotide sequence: TGTGCCAGCACACCTAGTGCCCTTGGGGAGCAGTACTTC. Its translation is CASTPSALGEQYF.

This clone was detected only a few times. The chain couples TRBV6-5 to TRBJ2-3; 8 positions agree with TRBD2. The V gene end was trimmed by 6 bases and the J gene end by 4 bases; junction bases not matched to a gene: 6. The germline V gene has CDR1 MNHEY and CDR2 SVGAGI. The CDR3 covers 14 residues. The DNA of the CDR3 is TGTGCCAGCAGCCAAAAAGCGGGGGCAGATACGCAGTATTTT. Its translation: CASSQKAGADTQYF.

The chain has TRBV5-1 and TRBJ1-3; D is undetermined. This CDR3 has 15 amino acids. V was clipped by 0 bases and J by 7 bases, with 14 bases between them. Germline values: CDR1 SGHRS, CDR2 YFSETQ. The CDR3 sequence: CASSLDGSRTNTIYF. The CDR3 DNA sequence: TGCGCCAGCAGCTTGGATGGGAGCCGGACGAACACCATATATTTT.

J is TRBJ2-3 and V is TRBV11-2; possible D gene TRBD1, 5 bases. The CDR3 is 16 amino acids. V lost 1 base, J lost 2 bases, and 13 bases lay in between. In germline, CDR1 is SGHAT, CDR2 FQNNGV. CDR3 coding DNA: TGTGCCAGCAGCTTAGTTGGGGCAGGGTACACAGATACGCAGTATTTT. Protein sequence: CASSLVGAGYTDTQYF.

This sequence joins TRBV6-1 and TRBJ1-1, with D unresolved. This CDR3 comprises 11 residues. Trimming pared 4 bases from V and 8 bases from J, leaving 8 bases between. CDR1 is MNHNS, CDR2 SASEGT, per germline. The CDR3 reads CASSGGSEAFF. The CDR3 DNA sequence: TGTGCCAGCAGTGGGGGATCGGAAGCTTTCTTT.

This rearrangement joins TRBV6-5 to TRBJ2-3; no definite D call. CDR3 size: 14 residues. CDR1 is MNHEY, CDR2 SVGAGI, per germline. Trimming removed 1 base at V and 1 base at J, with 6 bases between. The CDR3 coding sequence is TGTGCCAGCAGTTACTATCAGGGCACAGATACGCAGTATTTT. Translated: CASSYYQGTDTQYF.

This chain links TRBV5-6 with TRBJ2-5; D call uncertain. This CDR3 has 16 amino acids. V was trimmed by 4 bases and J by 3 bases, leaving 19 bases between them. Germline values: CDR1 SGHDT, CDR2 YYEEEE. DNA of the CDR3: TGTGCCAGCAGCGAGAAAGTAGACCCCCAAAAAGAGACCCAGTACTTC. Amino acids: CASSEKVDPQKETQYF. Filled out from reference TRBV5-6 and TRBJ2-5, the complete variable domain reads DAGVTQSPTHLIKTRGQQVTLRCSPKSGHDTVSWYQQALGQGPQFIFQYYEEEERQRGNFPDRFSGHQFPNYSSELNVNALLLGDSALYLCASSEKVDPQKETQYFGPGTRLLVL.

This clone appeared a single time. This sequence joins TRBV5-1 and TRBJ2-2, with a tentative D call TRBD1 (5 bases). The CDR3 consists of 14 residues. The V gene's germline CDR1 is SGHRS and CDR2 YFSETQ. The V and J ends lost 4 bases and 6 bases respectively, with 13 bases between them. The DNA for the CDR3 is TGCGCCAGCAGCAAACAGGAACGGGCCGGGGAGCTGTTTTTT. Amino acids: CASSKQERAGELFF.

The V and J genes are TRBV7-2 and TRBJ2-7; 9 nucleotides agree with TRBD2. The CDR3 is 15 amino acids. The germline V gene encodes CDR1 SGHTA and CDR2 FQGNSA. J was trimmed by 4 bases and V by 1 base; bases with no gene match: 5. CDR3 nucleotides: TGTGCCAGCAGCTTAGAGGCGGGGGGGCCTTACGAGCAGTACTTC. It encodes CASSLEAGGPYEQYF. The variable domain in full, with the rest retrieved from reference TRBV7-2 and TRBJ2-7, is GAGVSQSPSNKVTEKGKDVELRCDPISGHTALYWYRQSLGQGLEFLIYFQGNSAPDKSGLPSDRFSAERTGGSVSTLTIQRTQQEDSAVYLCASSLEAGGPYEQYFGPGTRLTVT.

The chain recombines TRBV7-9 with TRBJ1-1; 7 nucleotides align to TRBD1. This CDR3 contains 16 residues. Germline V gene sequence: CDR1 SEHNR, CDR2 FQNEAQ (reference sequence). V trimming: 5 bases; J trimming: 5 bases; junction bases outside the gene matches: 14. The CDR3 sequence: CASSQGDLNRGTEAFF. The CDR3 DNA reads TGTGCCAGCAGCCAGGGGGACCTAAACCGAGGAACTGAAGCTTTCTTT.

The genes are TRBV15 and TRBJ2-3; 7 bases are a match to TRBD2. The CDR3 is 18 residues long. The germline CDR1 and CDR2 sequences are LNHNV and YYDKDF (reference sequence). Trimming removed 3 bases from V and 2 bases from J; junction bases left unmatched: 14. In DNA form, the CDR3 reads TGTGCCACCAGCAGCACGGGTGTAGCGGGTTTCTACACAGATACGCAGTATTTT. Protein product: CATSSTGVAGFYTDTQYF.

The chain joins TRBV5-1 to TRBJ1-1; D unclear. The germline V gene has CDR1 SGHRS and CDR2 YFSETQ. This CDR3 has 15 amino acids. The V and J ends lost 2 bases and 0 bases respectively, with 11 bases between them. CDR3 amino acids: CASSLSTIMNTEAFF. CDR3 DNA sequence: TGCGCCAGCAGCTTATCGACGATTATGAACACTGAAGCTTTCTTT.

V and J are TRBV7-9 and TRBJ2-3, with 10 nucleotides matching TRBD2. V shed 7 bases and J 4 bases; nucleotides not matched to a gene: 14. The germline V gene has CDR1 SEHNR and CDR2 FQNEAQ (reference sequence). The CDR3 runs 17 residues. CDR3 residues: CASTQGGLAGVSDTQYF. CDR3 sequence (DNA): TGTGCCAGCACCCAGGGGGGGCTAGCGGGGGTGTCAGATACGCAGTATTTT.

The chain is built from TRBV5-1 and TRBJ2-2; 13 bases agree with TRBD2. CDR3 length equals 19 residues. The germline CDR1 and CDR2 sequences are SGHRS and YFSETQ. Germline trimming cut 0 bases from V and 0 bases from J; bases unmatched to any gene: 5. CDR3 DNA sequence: TGCGCCAGCAGCTTGGCCGGGACTAGCGGGGCCTCGAACACCGGGGAGCTGTTTTTT. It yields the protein CASSLAGTSGASNTGELFF.

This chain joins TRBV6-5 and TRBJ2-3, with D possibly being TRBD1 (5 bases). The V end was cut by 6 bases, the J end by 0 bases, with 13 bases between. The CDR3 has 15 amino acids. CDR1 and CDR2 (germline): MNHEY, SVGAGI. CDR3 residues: CASRMAGPSTDTQYF. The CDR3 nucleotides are TGTGCCAGCAGGATGGCAGGGCCCAGCACAGATACGCAGTATTTT.

The CDR3 sequence is CASSDSSGGASTGELFF. The CDR3 DNA reads as TGTGCCAGCAGTGATAGCTCAGGGGGGGCCTCCACCGGGGAGCTGTTTTTT. This chain uses TRBV6-1 with TRBJ2-2, with D possibly called TRBD1 or TRBD2 (7 bases each). The CDR3 consists of 17 residues. V dropped 3 bases and J dropped 4 bases, with 18 bases sitting between them. CDR1 MNHNS and CDR2 SASEGT come from the germline V gene.

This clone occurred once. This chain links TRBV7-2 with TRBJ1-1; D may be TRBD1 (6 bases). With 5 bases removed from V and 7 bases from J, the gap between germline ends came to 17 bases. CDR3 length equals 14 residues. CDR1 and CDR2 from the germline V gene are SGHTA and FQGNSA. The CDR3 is CASSTQVGGVEAFF. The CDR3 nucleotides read TGTGCCAGCAGCACCCAGGTGGGGGGCGTTGAAGCTTTCTTT. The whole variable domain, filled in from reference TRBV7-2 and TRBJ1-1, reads GAGVSQSPSNKVTEKGKDVELRCDPISGHTALYWYRQSLGQGLEFLIYFQGNSAPDKSGLPSDRFSAERTGGSVSTLTIQRTQQEDSAVYLCASSTQVGGVEAFFGQGTRLTVV.

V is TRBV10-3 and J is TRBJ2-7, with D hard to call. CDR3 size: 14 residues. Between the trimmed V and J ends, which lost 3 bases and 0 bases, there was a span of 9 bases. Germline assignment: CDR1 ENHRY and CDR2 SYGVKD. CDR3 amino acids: CAISDEYSSYEQYF. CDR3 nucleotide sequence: TGTGCCATCAGTGACGAGTACAGCTCCTACGAGCAGTACTTC.

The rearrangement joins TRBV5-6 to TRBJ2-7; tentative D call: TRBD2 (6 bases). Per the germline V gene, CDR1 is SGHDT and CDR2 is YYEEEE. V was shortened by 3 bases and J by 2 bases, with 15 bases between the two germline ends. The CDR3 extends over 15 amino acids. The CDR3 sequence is CASSSDGGLTYEQYF. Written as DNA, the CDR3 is TGTGCCAGCAGCTCGGACGGGGGTCTAACCTACGAGCAGTACTTC.

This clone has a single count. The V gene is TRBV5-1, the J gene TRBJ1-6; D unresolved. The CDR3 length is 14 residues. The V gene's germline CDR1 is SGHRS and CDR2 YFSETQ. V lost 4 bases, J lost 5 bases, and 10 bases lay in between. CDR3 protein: CASSPTENNSPLHF. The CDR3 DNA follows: TGCGCCAGCAGCCCCACAGAGAATAATTCACCCCTCCACTTT. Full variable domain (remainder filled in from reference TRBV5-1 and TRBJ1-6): KAGVTQTPRYLIKTRGQQVTLSCSPISGHRSVSWYQQTPGQGLQFLFEYFSETQRNKGNFPGRFSGRQFSNSRSEMNVSTLELGDSALYLCASSPTENNSPLHFGNGTRLTVT.

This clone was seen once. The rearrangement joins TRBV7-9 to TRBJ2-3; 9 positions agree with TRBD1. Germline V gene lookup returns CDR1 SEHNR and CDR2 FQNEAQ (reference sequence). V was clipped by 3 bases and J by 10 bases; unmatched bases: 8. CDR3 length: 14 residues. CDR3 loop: CASSFGGQGSPQYF. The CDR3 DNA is TGTGCCAGCAGCTTCGGGGGACAGGGCTCTCCGCAGTATTTT.

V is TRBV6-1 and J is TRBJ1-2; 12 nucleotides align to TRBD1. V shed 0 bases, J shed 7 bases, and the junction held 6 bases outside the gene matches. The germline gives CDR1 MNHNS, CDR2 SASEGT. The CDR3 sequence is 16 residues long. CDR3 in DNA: TGTGCCAGCAGTGAAGCGCTGTGGGACAGGGGGCTTGGCTACACCTTC. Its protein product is CASSEALWDRGLGYTF.

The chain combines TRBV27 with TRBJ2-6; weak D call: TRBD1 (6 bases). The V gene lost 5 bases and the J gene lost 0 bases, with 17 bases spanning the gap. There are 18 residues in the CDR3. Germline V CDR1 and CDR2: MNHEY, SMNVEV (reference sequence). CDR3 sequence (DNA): TGTGCCAGCAGTCGTCTGACAGGTCGTTTCTCTGGGGCCAACGTCCTGACTTTC. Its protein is CASSRLTGRFSGANVLTF.